One and the same sample provided the 25 T cell receptor beta chains below, sequenced in a study of response to subunit inactivated influenza vaccine. Each CDR3 protein gets one entry after TCRdb re-called the RT-PCR reads with MiXCR. The table lists 530,000 or so distinct CDR3 sequences, about an eighth of them singletons. Sequenced material: PBMCs from blood, taken on the day of vaccination. The receptors stem from a man aged 50-60 years who received an inactivated influenza vaccine.

This clonotype occurred many times. The V call is TRBV4-2, the J call TRBJ2-2; TRBD1 agrees at 12 bases. The CDR3 is 18 residues long. With V trimmed by 2 bases and J by 3 bases, 7 bases remained unmatched. The germline V gene has CDR1 LGHNA and CDR2 YNFKEQ. CDR3 amino acids: CASSQRWDRGRDTGELFF. In DNA, the CDR3 is TGTGCCAGCAGCCAAAGGTGGGACAGGGGGCGTGACACCGGGGAGCTGTTTTTT.

This clonotype has just a few counts. The junction shows a germline mismatch at one end, possibly a read error. This chain connects TRBV30 to TRBJ1-1; D is possibly TRBD1 (5 bases). Per the germline V gene, CDR1 is GTSNPN and CDR2 is SVGIG (reference sequence). This CDR3 comprises 11 residues. The CDR3 bases are TGTGCCTGGAGTGTGGGAGGGGCCGGAGTCTTT. Residues: CAWSVGGAGVF.

This clonotype was counted only a few times. V gene TRBV29-1 combines with J gene TRBJ2-1; 10 bases align to TRBD2. The trim removed 0 bases at V and 3 bases at J, leaving 11 bases unmatched. The CDR3 loop spans 18 amino acids. The germline CDR1 and CDR2 sequences are SQVTM and ANQGSEA. This chain's CDR3 is CSVEDVGLAGVGYNEQFF. For the CDR3, the DNA is TGCAGCGTTGAAGATGTGGGCCTAGCGGGGGTAGGCTACAATGAGCAGTTCTTC.

The genes are TRBV5-1 and TRBJ2-1; tentatively, D is TRBD1 (7 bases). Trimming pared 7 bases from V and 5 bases from J, leaving 16 bases between. This CDR3 has 14 amino acids. Germline CDR1 is SGHRS and CDR2 is YFSETQ. The CDR3 reads CASAGGGSNNEQFF. In DNA form, the CDR3 reads TGCGCCAGCGCTGGAGGGGGCTCGAACAATGAGCAGTTCTTC.

The chain uses TRBV27 and TRBJ2-7, with 10 bases fitting TRBD1. Germline-derived CDR1 and CDR2 are MNHEY and SMNVEV (reference sequence). This CDR3 is built from 15 residues. After removal of 5 bases from V and 4 bases from J, the junction contained 8 bases not matched to a gene. CDR3 residues: CASSPKGQGKYEQYF. The CDR3 DNA reads TGTGCCAGCAGTCCCAAGGGACAGGGGAAATACGAGCAGTACTTC.

The chain carries TRBV29-1 and TRBJ2-5, with D unclear. This CDR3 spans 14 amino acids. Deletions cut 4 bases from V and 4 bases from J, with 16 bases between. Germline V gives CDR1 SQVTM, CDR2 ANQGSEA. Here the CDR3 reads CSVVPAKLGETQYF. In DNA form, the CDR3 reads TGCAGCGTTGTGCCTGCCAAGCTGGGAGAGACCCAGTACTTC.

This clonotype occurred many times. V usage is TRBV6-2 or TRBV6-3 and J usage is TRBJ2-1; TRBD1 aligns across 7 bases. With V trimmed by 0 bases and J by 3 bases, 2 bases remained unmatched. The CDR3 has 15 residues. Germline V lookup: CDR1 MNHEY, CDR2 SVGEGT. CDR3 DNA: TGTGCCAGCAGTTACTCCCGGGACAGCTACAATGAGCAGTTCTTC. Translating it yields CASSYSRDSYNEQFF.

This clonotype has ten or more counts. The CDR3 DNA reads as TGTGCCAGCAGCCCCCGGGACGGACGGACTGAAGCTTTCTTT. Protein product: CASSPRDGRTEAFF. The rearrangement uses TRBV7-9 and TRBJ1-1, with D perhaps matching TRBD1 (5 bases). V shed 5 bases and J shed 5 bases, with 15 bases lying between them. The germline V gene has CDR1 SEHNR and CDR2 FQNEAQ (reference sequence). The CDR3 is 14 residues long.

This clonotype was counted only a few times. V usage is TRBV5-6 and J usage is TRBJ2-7, with a tentative D call TRBD1 (5 bases). Trimming stripped 0 bases from V and 5 bases from J, with 12 bases between. Germline CDR1 SGHDT, CDR2 YYEEEE. The CDR3 spans 14 residues. DNA of the CDR3: TGTGCCAGCAGCTTGGCCGTAAGGGGCCACGAGCAGTACTTC. It codes for CASSLAVRGHEQYF.

This clonotype was counted many times. This chain links TRBV20-1 with TRBJ2-6; D is unclear. The germline V gene encodes CDR1 DFQATT and CDR2 SNEGSKA (reference sequence). CDR3 length: 14 residues. V was shortened by 2 bases and J by 0 bases, with 5 bases between the two germline ends. The CDR3 region has the DNA TGCAGTGCTAGACAGCACTCTGGGGCCAACGTCCTGACTTTC. Translation: CSARQHSGANVLTF.

This clonotype was found a few times. This chain uses TRBV15 with TRBJ2-7, with a possible D match to TRBD1 (5 bases). CDR1 LNHNV and CDR2 YYDKDF come from the germline V gene (reference sequence). V was clipped by 11 bases and J by 1 base, with 12 bases between them. This CDR3 has 12 residues. This CDR3 is CAASTGSYEQYF. The CDR3 coding sequence is TGTGCCGCATCAACAGGATCCTACGAGCAGTACTTC. Full variable domain (outside the CDR3, taken from reference TRBV15 and TRBJ2-7): DAMVIQNPRYQVTQFGKPVTLSCSQTLNHNVMYWYQQKSSQAPKLLFHYYDKDFNNEADTPDNFQSRRPNTSFCFLDIRSPGLGDTAMYLCAASTGSYEQYFGPGTRLTVT.

This clonotype was picked up a small number of times. This chain links TRBV29-1 with TRBJ2-5; D is unresolved. V lost 7 bases to trimming and J lost 3 bases, with 15 bases between them. Looked up from germline, CDR1 is SQVTM and CDR2 is ANQGSEA. The CDR3 spans 13 residues. CDR3 protein: CSARRVAEETQYF. For the CDR3, the DNA is TGCAGCGCAAGAAGGGTGGCCGAAGAGACCCAGTACTTC.

The V and J genes are TRBV20-1 and TRBJ2-3; D gene uncertain. Trimming left V 3 bases short and J 2 bases short, with 9 bases between. The CDR3 covers 13 residues. Germline V gene lookup returns CDR1 DFQATT and CDR2 SNEGSKA (reference sequence). CDR3 sequence reads: CSASLRITDTQYF. In DNA form, the CDR3 reads TGCAGTGCTAGTCTCCGAATCACAGATACGCAGTATTTT.

This clonotype has at least ten counts. The chain has TRBV3-1 and TRBJ2-3, with 7 bases fitting TRBD1. Looked up from germline, CDR1 is LGHDT and CDR2 is YNNKEL (reference sequence). After removal of 1 base from V and 2 bases from J, the junction contained 6 bases not matched to a gene. The CDR3 sequence is 16 residues long. The CDR3 nucleotides are TGTGCCAGCAGCCAAGGCAGAGGGGGCTACACAGATACGCAGTATTTT. This encodes CASSQGRGGYTDTQYF.

The chain carries TRBV29-1 and TRBJ2-1, with D possibly being TRBD2 (5 bases). This CDR3 is 15 amino acids long. Germline assignment: CDR1 SQVTM and CDR2 ANQGSEA. V was cut by 1 base and J by 0 bases, with 10 bases left in between. The CDR3 here is CSVEGSSSSYNEQFF. CDR3 DNA sequence: TGCAGCGTTGAAGGGTCTAGCAGCTCCTACAATGAGCAGTTCTTC.

The chain is built from TRBV6-1 and TRBJ2-2, with 7 bases lining up with TRBD1. CDR1 is MNHNS, CDR2 SASEGT, per germline. CDR3 length: 16 amino acids. Losses at the gene ends were 4 bases for V and 5 bases for J; bases not matched to a gene: 10. The CDR3 coding sequence is TGTGCCAGCAGTGTACAGAGGACAGGACGGACCGGGGAGCTGTTTTTT. Translated, it gives CASSVQRTGRTGELFF.

This clonotype was seen repeatedly, ten times or more. The rearrangement uses TRBV29-1 and TRBJ2-1; 10 bases align to TRBD2. CDR1 and CDR2 (germline): SQVTM, ANQGSEA. The length of the CDR3 is 13 residues. Trimming took 7 bases from V and 5 from J; bases not matched to a gene: 5. The chain's CDR3 is CSAGTSENNEQFF. The CDR3 nucleotides read TGCAGCGCAGGGACTAGCGAGAACAATGAGCAGTTCTTC.

This clonotype was found a few times. The chain links TRBV4-1 to TRBJ2-3, with D tentatively TRBD1 or TRBD2 (6 bases each). V was shortened by 3 bases and J by 4 bases, with 14 bases between the two germline ends. This CDR3 has 15 amino acids. The V gene's germline CDR1 is MGHRA and CDR2 YSYEKL. The CDR3 bases are TGCGCCAGCAGCCACCGAGGGGGGTACCCAGATACGCAGTATTTT. Protein sequence: CASSHRGGYPDTQYF.

The DNA of the CDR3 is TGTGCCAGCAGTTACTCTACCGCTGTCTCTGGAATGAACACCATATATTTT. It yields the protein CASSYSTAVSGMNTIYF. The chain carries TRBV6-2 or TRBV6-3 and TRBJ1-3; no clear D gene. V was trimmed by 0 bases and J by 7 bases, leaving 19 bases between them. There are 17 residues in the CDR3. Germline CDR1 MNHEY, CDR2 SVGEGT.

In its sample, this clonotype was seen a few times. This chain uses TRBV18 with TRBJ2-7, with D maybe TRBD1 (5 bases). Trimming removed 0 bases at V and 0 bases at J, with 9 bases between. Germline V gene lookup returns CDR1 KGHSH and CDR2 LQKENI. The length of the CDR3 is 15 residues. CDR3 amino acids: CASSPPAGRSYEQYF. The CDR3 nucleotides read TGTGCCAGCTCACCACCGGCAGGGCGCTCCTACGAGCAGTACTTC.

The V and J genes are TRBV4-2 and TRBJ2-7; 7 bases fit TRBD1. Germline CDR1 is LGHNA and CDR2 is YNFKEQ. With V trimmed by 1 base and J by 3 bases, 6 bases remained unmatched. The CDR3 spans 15 residues. Here the CDR3 DNA reads TGTGCCAGCAGCCAAGCAAGGACAGGAGACTACGAGCAGTACTTC. Translated, it gives CASSQARTGDYEQYF.

This clonotype showed up just a few times. The gene calls are TRBV11-2 and TRBJ2-1, with a weak D call TRBD1 (6 bases). V was shortened by 8 bases and J by 9 bases, with 23 bases between the two germline ends. Germline loops: CDR1 SGHAT, CDR2 FQNNGV. This CDR3 has 15 residues. CDR3 in amino acids: CASVVHPEQGTEQFF. The DNA of the CDR3 is TGTGCCAGCGTTGTCCATCCTGAACAGGGTACTGAGCAGTTCTTC.

This clonotype was seen more than once but under ten times. The CDR3 reads CASSRYGQGRDTEAFF. The CDR3 DNA is TGTGCCAGCAGCCGATACGGACAGGGGAGAGACACTGAAGCTTTCTTT. The J gene is TRBJ1-1, the V gene TRBV7-9, with 9 positions matching TRBD1. The CDR3 loop spans 16 amino acids. Germline CDR1 is SEHNR and CDR2 is FQNEAQ (reference sequence). V trimming: 5 bases; J trimming: 3 bases; junction bases outside the gene matches: 10.

This clonotype showed up just a few times. This chain uses TRBV15 with TRBJ2-3; 10 bases agree with TRBD2. The CDR3 sequence is 18 residues long. V lost 0 bases, J lost 1 base, and 7 bases stayed unmatched. CDR1 LNHNV and CDR2 YYDKDF come from the germline V gene (reference sequence). This CDR3 is CATSRDKTSGVRTDTQYF. CDR3 sequence (DNA): TGTGCCACCAGCAGAGATAAAACTAGCGGGGTACGCACAGATACGCAGTATTTT.

In its sample, this clonotype was seen a few times. CDR3 nucleotide sequence: TGTGCCAGCAGGAGAGCGGGAGTCACAGATACGCAGTATTTT. Protein product: CASRRAGVTDTQYF. The chain recombines TRBV6-2 or TRBV6-3 with TRBJ2-3; 8 bases are a match to TRBD2. With V trimmed by 6 bases and J by 2 bases, 4 bases remained unmatched. CDR1 is MNHEY, CDR2 SVGEGT, per germline. The CDR3 is 14 amino acids.